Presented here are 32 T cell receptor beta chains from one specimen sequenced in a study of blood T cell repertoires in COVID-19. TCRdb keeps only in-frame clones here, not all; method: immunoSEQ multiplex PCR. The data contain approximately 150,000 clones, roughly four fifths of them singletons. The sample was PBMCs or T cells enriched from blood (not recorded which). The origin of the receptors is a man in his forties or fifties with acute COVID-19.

As DNA, the CDR3 is TGCGCCAGCGGACAGGGCACGTGGGGCAATCAGCCCCAGCATTTT. Translation gives CASGQGTWGNQPQHF. The rearrangement links TRBV10-2 to TRBJ1-5; 8 positions match TRBD1. This CDR3 has 15 residues. With 8 bases clipped from V and 2 bases from J, the junction kept 8 bases outside the gene matches. Germline lookup yields CDR1 WSHSY and CDR2 SAAADI.

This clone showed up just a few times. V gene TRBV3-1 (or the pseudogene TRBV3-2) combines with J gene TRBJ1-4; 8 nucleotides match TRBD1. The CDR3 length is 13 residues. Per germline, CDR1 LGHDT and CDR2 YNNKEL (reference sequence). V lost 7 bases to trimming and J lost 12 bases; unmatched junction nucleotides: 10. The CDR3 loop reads CASNRGQAGELFF. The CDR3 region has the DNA TGTGCCAGCAACCGGGGACAGGCCGGGGAACTGTTTTTT.

The CDR3 region is CASSPTGTGGNQPQHF. CDR3 DNA: TGTGCCAGCTCACCAACCGGGACAGGAGGCAATCAGCCCCAGCATTTT. This chain connects TRBV18 to TRBJ1-5; the match to TRBD1 covers 8 bases. The J segment lost 2 bases and the V segment lost 2 bases, leaving 5 bases of the junction unmatched. The germline CDR1 and CDR2 sequences are KGHSH and LQKENI. The CDR3 totals 16 residues.

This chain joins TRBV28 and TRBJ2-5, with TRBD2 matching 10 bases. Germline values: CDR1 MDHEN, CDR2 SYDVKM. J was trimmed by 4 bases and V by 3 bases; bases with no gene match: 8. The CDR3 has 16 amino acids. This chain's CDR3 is CASSLGLAGAGETQYF. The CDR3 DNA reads TGTGCCAGCAGTTTGGGGCTAGCGGGAGCAGGAGAGACCCAGTACTTC.

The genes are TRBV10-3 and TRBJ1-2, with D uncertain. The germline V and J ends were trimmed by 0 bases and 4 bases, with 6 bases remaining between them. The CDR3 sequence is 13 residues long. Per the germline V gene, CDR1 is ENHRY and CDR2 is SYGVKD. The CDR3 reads CAISESRIYGYTF. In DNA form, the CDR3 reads TGTGCCATCAGTGAGTCGAGAATCTATGGCTACACCTTC.

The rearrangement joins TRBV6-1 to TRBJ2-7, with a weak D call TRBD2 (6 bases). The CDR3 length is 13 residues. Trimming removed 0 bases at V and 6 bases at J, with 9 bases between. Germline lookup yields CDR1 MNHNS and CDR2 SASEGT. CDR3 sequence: CASSEAEGSEQYF. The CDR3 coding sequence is TGTGCCAGCAGTGAAGCGGAGGGGAGCGAGCAGTACTTC.

CDR3 sequence (DNA): TGTGCCAGTAGTAGGTCCGGGACAGGGGACTCACCCCTCCACTTT. This encodes CASSRSGTGDSPLHF. V usage is TRBV19 and J usage is TRBJ1-6; TRBD1 agrees at 10 bases. The CDR3 length is 15 residues. Per the germline V gene, CDR1 is LNHDA and CDR2 is SQIVND (reference sequence). The V and J ends lost 4 bases and 10 bases, in that order; junction bases with no gene match: 7.

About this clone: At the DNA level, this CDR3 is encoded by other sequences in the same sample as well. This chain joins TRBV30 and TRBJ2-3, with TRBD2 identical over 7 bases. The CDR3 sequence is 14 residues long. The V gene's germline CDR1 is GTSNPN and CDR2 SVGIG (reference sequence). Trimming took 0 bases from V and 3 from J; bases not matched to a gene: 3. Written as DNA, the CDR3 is TGTGCCTGGAGTGTGGGCGGGGGAACAGATACGCAGTATTTT. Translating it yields CAWSVGGGTDTQYF.

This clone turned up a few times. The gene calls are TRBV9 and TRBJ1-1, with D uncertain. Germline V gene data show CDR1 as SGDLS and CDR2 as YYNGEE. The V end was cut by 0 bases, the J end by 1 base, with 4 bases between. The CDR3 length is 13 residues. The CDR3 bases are TGTGCCAGCAGCGTAGCGGGGAACACTGAAGCTTTCTTT. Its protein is CASSVAGNTEAFF. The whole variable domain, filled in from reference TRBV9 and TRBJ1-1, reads DSGVTQTPKHLITATGQRVTLRCSPRSGDLSVYWYQQSLDQGLQFLIQYYNGEERAKGNILERFSAQQFPDLHSELNLSSLELGDSALYFCASSVAGNTEAFFGQGTRLTVV.

The CDR3 DNA follows: TGTGCCAGCAGTGATCGAGGGAACACTGAAGCTTTCTTT. Translating it yields CASSDRGNTEAFF. The chain links TRBV2 to TRBJ1-1; D gene unclear. This CDR3 is built from 13 residues. Trimming shortened V by 3 bases and J by 1 base, and 6 bases separated the two germline ends. Germline CDR1 SNHLY, CDR2 FYNNEI.

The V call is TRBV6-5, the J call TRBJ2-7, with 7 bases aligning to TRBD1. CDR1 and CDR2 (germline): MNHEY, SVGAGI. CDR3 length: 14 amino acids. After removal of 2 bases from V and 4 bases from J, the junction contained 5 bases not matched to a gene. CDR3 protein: CASSYSRGNYEQYF. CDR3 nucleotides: TGTGCCAGCAGTTACAGCAGGGGGAATTACGAGCAGTACTTC.

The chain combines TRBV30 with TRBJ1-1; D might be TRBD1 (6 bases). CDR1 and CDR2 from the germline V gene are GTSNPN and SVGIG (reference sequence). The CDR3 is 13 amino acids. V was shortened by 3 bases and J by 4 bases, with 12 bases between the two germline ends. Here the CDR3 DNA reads TGTGCCTGGAGACGGGGGGCGAGCACTGAAGCTTTCTTT. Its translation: CAWRRGASTEAFF.

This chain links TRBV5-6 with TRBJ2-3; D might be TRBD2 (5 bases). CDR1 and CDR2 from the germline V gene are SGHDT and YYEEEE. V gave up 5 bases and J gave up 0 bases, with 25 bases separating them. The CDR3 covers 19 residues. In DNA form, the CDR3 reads TGTGCCAGCAGACGTATAGAGAGCGGTATCTTGGGGAGCACAGATACGCAGTATTTT. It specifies CASRRIESGILGSTDTQYF.

CDR3 sequence: CATSRDPTGMNTEAFF. CDR3 DNA sequence: TGTGCCACCAGCAGAGATCCTACAGGGATGAACACTGAAGCTTTCTTT. The chain uses TRBV15 and TRBJ1-1; weak D call: TRBD1 (6 bases). The germline V gene encodes CDR1 LNHNV and CDR2 YYDKDF (reference sequence). This CDR3 comprises 16 residues. Trimming removed 0 bases at V and 0 bases at J, with 11 bases between. Filled out from reference TRBV15 and TRBJ1-1, the complete variable domain reads DAMVIQNPRYQVTQFGKPVTLSCSQTLNHNVMYWYQQKSSQAPKLLFHYYDKDFNNEADTPDNFQSRRPNTSFCFLDIRSPGLGDTAMYLCATSRDPTGMNTEAFFGQGTRLTVV.

The CDR3, as DNA: TGCGCCAGCAGCTTGGAAGCCCACGTCCGGGAGCTGTTTTTT. This gives the protein CASSLEAHVRELFF. V gene TRBV5-1 combines with J gene TRBJ2-2, with D unclear. Deletions cut 0 bases from V and 9 bases from J, with 12 bases between. This CDR3 is built from 14 residues. Germline-derived CDR1 and CDR2 are SGHRS and YFSETQ.

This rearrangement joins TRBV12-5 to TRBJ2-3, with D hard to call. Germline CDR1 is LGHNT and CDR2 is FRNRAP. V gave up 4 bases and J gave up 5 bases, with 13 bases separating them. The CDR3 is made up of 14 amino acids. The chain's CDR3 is CASGSRPLLDTQYF. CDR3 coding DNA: TGTGCTAGTGGTTCCAGGCCTTTACTAGATACGCAGTATTTT.

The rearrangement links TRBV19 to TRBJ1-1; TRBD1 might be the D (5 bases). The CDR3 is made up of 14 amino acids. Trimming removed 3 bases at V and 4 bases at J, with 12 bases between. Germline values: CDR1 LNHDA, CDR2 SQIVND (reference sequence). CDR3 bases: TGTGCCAGTAGTATGGCTTCGACAGTCACTGAAGCTTTCTTT. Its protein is CASSMASTVTEAFF.

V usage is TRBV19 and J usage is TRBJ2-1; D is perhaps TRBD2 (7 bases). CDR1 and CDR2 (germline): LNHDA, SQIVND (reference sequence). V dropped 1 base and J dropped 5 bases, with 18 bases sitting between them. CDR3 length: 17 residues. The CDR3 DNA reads TGTGCCAGTAGTATAGCCTCGTGGGGGGGCCTACACAATGAGCAGTTCTTC. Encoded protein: CASSIASWGGLHNEQFF.

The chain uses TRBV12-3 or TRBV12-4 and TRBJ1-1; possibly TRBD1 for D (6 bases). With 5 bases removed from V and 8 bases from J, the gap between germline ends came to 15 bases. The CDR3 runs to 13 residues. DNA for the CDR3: TGTGCCAGCAGTGCCCGGGACATTTCCGAAGCTTTCTTT. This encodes CASSARDISEAFF.

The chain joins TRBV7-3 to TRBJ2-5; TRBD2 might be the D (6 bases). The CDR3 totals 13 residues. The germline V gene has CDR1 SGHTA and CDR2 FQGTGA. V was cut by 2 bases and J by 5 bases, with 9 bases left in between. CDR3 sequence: CASSLGGFETQYF. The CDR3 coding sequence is TGTGCCAGCAGCTTAGGAGGGTTTGAGACCCAGTACTTC. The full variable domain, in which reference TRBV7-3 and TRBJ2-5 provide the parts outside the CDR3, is GAGVSQTPSNKVTEKGKYVELRCDPISGHTALYWYRQSLGQGPEFLIYFQGTGAADDSGLPNDRFFAVRPEGSVSTLKIQRTERGDSAVYLCASSLGGFETQYFGPGTRLLVL.

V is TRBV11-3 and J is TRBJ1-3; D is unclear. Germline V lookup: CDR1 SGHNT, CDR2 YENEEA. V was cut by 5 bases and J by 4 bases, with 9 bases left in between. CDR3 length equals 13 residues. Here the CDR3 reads CASSRGRGNTIYF. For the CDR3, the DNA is TGTGCCAGCAGCCGGGGTCGAGGAAACACCATATATTTT.

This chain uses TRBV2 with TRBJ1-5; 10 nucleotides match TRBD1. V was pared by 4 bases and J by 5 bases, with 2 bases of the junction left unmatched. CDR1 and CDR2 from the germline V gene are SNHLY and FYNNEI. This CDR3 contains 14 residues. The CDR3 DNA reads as TGTGCCAGCAGTGGGACAGGGGGAGATCAGCCCCAGCATTTT. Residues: CASSGTGGDQPQHF. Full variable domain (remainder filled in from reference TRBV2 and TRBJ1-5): EPEVTQTPSHQVTQMGQEVILRCVPISNHLYFYWYRQILGQKVEFLVSFYNNEISEKSEIFDDQFSVERPDGSNFTLKIRSTKLEDSAMYFCASSGTGGDQPQHFGDGTRLSIL.

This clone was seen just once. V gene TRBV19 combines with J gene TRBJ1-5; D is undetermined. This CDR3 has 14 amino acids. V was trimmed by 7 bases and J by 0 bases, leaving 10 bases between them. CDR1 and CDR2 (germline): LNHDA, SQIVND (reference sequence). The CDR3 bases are TGTGCCAGTATCGACATCTATAGCAATCAGCCCCAGCATTTT. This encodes CASIDIYSNQPQHF.

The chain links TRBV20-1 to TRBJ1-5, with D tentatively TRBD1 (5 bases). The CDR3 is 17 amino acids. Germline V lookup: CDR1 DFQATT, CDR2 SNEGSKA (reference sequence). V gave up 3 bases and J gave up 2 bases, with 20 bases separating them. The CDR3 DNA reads TGCAGTGCTAGTGGGAGGGTCAGGGATGGGGGCAATCAGCCCCAGCATTTT. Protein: CSASGRVRDGGNQPQHF.

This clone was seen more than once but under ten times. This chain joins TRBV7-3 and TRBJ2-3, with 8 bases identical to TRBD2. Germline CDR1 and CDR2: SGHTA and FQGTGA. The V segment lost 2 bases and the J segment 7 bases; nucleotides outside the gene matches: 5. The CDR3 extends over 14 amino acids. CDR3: CASSLEAGANTQYF. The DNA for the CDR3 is TGTGCCAGCAGCTTAGAAGCGGGAGCAAATACGCAGTATTTT.

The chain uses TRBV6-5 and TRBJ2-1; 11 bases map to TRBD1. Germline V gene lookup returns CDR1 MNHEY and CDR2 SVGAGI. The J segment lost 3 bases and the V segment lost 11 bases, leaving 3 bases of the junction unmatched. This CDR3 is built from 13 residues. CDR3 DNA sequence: TGTGCCGGACAGGGGGCGGTCTACAATGAGCAGTTCTTC. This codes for CAGQGAVYNEQFF.

In DNA, the CDR3 is TGTGCCAGCAGCCCCCTGGGCGGGACAGGGGGCGCAGGGCAGCCCCAGCATTTT. Its protein product is CASSPLGGTGGAGQPQHF. The chain couples TRBV4-2 to TRBJ1-5; 12 nucleotides agree with TRBD1. The CDR3 covers 18 residues. Germline CDR1 is LGHNA and CDR2 is YNFKEQ. V gave up 4 bases and J gave up 7 bases; unmatched junction bases: 14.

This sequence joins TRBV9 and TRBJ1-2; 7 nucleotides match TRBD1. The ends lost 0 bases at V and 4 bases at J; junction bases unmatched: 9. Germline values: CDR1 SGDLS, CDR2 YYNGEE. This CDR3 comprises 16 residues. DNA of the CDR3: TGTGCCAGCAGCGTAGCCCCGGCCGGGACAGTCTATGGCTACACCTTC. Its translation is CASSVAPAGTVYGYTF.

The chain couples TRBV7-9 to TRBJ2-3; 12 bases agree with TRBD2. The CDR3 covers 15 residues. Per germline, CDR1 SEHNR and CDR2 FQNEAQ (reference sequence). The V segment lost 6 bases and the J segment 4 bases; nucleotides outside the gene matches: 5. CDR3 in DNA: TGTGCCAGCAGTCGGACTAGCGGGGAGGCAGATACGCAGTATTTT. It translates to CASSRTSGEADTQYF.

Written as DNA, the CDR3 is TGCGCCAGCAGCTCAACTTTCCCGGGAGTCGGGGAGCTGTTTTTT. Protein product: CASSSTFPGVGELFF. The genes are TRBV5-1 and TRBJ2-2, with a tentative D call TRBD2 (6 bases). Per germline, CDR1 SGHRS and CDR2 YFSETQ. The CDR3 runs to 15 residues. V was cut by 3 bases and J by 7 bases, with 16 bases left in between.

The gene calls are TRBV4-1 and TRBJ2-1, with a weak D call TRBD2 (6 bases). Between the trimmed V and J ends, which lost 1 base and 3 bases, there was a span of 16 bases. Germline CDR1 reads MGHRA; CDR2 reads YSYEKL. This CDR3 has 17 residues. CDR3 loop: CASSQGLDGSFYNEQFF. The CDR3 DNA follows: TGCGCCAGCAGCCAAGGTCTAGACGGGAGTTTCTACAATGAGCAGTTCTTC.

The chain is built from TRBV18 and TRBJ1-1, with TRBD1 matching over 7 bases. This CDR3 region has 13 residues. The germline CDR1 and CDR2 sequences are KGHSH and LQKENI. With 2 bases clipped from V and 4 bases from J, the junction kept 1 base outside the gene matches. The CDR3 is CASSPDRATEAFF. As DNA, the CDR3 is TGTGCCAGCTCACCAGACAGGGCCACTGAAGCTTTCTTT.